This T cell receptor (beta chain) came from a study of cytomegalovirus exposure and HLA in healthy donors. Study-wide results and caveats: Investigators reported more than 150 TCR beta chains as tied to cytomegalovirus. Subsequent analysis of the 120 or so validation repertoires found a tendency for first-cohort TCR clusters to co-occur.

The table came from immunoSEQ multiplex PCR; TCRdb's copy has only in-frame clones and leaves some out. The sample contains 70,000 or so clones, nearly 95% of which appear only once. Looked up from germline, CDR1 is MNHEY and CDR2 is SMNVEV (reference sequence). Trimming cost V 5 bases and J 3 bases; bases outside gene matches: 7. This CDR3 has 14 amino acids. To note about this clone: Its cognate antigen is unknown.

The sequence was collected from a young man in good health and CMV-seropositive. Sequencing was carried out using PBMCs. The chain joins TRBV27 to TRBJ2-7, with 7 bases matching TRBD1. CDR3 amino acids: CASSPRQGFYEQYF. CDR3 nucleotides: TGTGCCAGCAGTCCACGACAGGGCTTCTACGAGCAGTACTTC.